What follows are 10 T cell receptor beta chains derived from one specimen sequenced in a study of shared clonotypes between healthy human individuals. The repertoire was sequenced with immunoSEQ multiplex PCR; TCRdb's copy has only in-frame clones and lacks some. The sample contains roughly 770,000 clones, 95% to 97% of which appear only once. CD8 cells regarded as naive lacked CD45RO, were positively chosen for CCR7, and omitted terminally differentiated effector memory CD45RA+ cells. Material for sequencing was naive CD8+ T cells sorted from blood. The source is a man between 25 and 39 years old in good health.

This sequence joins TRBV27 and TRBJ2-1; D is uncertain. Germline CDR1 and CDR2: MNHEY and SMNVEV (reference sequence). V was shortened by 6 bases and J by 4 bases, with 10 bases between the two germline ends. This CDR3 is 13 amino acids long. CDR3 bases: TGTGCCAGCAGCTGGTCCAGATACAATGAGCAGTTCTTC. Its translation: CASSWSRYNEQFF.

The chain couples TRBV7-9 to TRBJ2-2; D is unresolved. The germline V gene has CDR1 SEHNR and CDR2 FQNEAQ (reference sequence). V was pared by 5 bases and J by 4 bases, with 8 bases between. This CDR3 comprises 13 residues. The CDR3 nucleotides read TGTGCCAGCAGCGCAGACACCACCGGGGAGCTGTTTTTT. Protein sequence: CASSADTTGELFF.

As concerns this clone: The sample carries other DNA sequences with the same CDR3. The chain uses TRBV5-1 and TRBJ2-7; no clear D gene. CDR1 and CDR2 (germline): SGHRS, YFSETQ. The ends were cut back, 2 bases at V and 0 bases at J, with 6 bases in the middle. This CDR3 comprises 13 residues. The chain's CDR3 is CASSFGSSYEQYF. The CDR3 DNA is TGCGCCAGCAGCTTTGGCAGCTCCTACGAGCAGTACTTC.

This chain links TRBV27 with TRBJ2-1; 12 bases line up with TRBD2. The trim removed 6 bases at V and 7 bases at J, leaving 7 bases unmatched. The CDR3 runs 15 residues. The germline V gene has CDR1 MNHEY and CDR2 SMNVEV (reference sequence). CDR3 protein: CASSLTSGRRNEQFF. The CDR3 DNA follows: TGTGCCAGCAGCCTGACTAGCGGGAGAAGGAATGAGCAGTTCTTC.

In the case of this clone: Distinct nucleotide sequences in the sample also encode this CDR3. CDR3 loop: CASSSGTAYEQYF. In DNA form, the CDR3 reads TGTGCCAGCAGCTCCGGGACAGCCTACGAGCAGTACTTC. The chain carries TRBV5-4 and TRBJ2-7; 7 bases are a match to TRBD1. Germline V gene sequence: CDR1 SGHNT, CDR2 YYREEE (reference sequence). V shed 3 bases and J 2 bases; nucleotides not matched to a gene: 2. The CDR3 consists of 13 residues.

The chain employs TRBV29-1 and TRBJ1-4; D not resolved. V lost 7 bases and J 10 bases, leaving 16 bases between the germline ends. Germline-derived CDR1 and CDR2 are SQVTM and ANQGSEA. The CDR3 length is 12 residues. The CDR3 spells CSGRAEDGKLFF. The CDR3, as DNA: TGCAGCGGAAGGGCAGAAGATGGAAAACTGTTTTTT.

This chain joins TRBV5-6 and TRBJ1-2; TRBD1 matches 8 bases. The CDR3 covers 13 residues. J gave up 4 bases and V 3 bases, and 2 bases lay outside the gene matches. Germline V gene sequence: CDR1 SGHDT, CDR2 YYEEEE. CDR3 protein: CASSSDRGYGYTF. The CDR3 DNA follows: TGTGCCAGCAGCTCCGACAGGGGCTATGGCTACACCTTC.

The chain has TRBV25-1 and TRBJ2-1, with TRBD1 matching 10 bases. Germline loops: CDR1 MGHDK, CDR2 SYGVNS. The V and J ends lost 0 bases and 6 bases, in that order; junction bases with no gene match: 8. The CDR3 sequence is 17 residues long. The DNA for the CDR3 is TGTGCCAGCAGTGAATATCACGACAGGGGGCCTGGCAATGAGCAGTTCTTC. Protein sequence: CASSEYHDRGPGNEQFF.

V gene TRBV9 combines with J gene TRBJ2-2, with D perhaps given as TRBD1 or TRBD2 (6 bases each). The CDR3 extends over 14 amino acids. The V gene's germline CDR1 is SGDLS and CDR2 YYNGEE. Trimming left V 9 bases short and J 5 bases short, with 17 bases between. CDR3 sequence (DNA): TGTGCCACCCAGGGGCGGGGTCGTACCGGGGAGCTGTTTTTT. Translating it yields CATQGRGRTGELFF.

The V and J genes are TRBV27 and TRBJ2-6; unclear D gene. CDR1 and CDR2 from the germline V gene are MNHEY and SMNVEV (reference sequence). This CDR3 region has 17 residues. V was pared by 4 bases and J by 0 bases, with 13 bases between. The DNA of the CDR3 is TGTGCCAGCAGTTGGCAAGTGCCCCTCTCTGGGGCCAACGTCCTGACTTTC. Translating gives CASSWQVPLSGANVLTF.